What follows is one T cell receptor (beta chain) and its context. Antigen unknown. The sample originates from a study of cytomegalovirus exposure and HLA in healthy donors. The PCR ran on 60 Vbeta and 13 Jbeta primers. Clones were sequenced by immunoSEQ multiplex PCR, and TCRdb holds only the in-frame ones, with some missing. The sample carries about 130,000 clones, 60% to 80% recorded once. CDR1 and CDR2 from the germline V gene are MGHRA and YSYEKL. The V end lost 1 base, the J end lost 0 bases, and 10 bases lay between the germline ends. The CDR3 is 16 residues long. Study-wide results and limits: Later analysis associated a missense DCLRE1C variant with TCR beta V- and J-gene trimming. Association of fewer than 20,000 TCR beta sequences with HLA alleles was found at 0.05 false discovery rate in a later analysis.

This TCR derives from a man aged 25-40 years in good health and CMV-seronegative. The V call is TRBV4-1, the J call TRBJ2-4; the D is unclear. Sequenced: PBMCs. CDR3 sequence: CASSQGTELAKNIQYF. The CDR3 nucleotides are TGCGCCAGCAGCCAAGGAACAGAGCTAGCCAAAAACATTCAGTACTTC.